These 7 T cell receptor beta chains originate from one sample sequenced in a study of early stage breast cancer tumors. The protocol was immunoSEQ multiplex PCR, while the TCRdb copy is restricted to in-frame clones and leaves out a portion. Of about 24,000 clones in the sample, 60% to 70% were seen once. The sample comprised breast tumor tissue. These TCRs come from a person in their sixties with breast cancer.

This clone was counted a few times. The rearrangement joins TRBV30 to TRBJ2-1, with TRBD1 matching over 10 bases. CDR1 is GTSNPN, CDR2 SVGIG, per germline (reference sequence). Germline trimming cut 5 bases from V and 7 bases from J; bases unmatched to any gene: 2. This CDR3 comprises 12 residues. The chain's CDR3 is CAWDRGHNEQFF. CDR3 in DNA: TGTGCCTGGGACAGGGGGCATAATGAGCAGTTCTTC.

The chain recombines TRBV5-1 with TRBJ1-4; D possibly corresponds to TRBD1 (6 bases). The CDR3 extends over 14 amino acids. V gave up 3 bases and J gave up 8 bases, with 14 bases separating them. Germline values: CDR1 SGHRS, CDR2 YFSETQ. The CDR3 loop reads CASSYRGLNEKLFF. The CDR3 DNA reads TGCGCCAGCAGCTATAGGGGGTTGAACGAAAAACTGTTTTTT. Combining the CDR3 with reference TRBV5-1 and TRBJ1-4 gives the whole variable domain KAGVTQTPRYLIKTRGQQVTLSCSPISGHRSVSWYQQTPGQGLQFLFEYFSETQRNKGNFPGRFSGRQFSNSRSEMNVSTLELGDSALYLCASSYRGLNEKLFFGSGTQLSVL.

CDR3 region: CASSIAGGLYEQYF. The CDR3, as DNA: TGTGCCAGTAGTATCGCGGGGGGACTCTACGAGCAGTACTTC. The chain employs TRBV19 and TRBJ2-7; TRBD2 aligns across 8 bases. Germline CDR1 LNHDA, CDR2 SQIVND (reference sequence). CDR3 length: 14 amino acids. V lost 3 bases to trimming and J lost 3 bases; unmatched junction nucleotides: 4.

The CDR3 nucleotides are TGCAGCGTTTCCGACACTGAAGCTTTCTTT. This gives the protein CSVSDTEAFF. The chain carries TRBV29-1 and TRBJ1-1; D unclear. Germline lookup yields CDR1 SQVTM and CDR2 ANQGSEA. CDR3 length: 10 amino acids. V was cut by 5 bases and J by 3 bases, with 4 bases left in between.

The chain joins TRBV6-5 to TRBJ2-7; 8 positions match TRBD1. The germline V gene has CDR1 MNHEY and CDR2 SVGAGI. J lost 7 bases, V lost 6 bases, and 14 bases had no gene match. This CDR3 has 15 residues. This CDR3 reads CASRGLGQGSGEQYF. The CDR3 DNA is TGTGCCAGCAGGGGCTTAGGACAGGGATCGGGAGAGCAGTACTTC.

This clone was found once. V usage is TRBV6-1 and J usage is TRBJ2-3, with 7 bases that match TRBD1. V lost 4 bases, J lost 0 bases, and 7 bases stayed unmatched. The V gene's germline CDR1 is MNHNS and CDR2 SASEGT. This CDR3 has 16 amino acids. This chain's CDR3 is CASSARDSSSTDTQYF. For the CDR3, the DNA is TGTGCCAGCAGTGCCCGGGACAGCTCCAGCACAGATACGCAGTATTTT.

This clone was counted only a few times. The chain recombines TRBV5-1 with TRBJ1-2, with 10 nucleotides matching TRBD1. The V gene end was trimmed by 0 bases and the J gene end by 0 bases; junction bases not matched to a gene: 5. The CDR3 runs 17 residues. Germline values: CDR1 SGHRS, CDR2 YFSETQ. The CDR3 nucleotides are TGCGCCAGCAGCTTGGCTGGGACAGGGGCCTCTAACTATGGCTACACCTTC. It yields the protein CASSLAGTGASNYGYTF. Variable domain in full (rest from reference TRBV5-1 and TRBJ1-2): KAGVTQTPRYLIKTRGQQVTLSCSPISGHRSVSWYQQTPGQGLQFLFEYFSETQRNKGNFPGRFSGRQFSNSRSEMNVSTLELGDSALYLCASSLAGTGASNYGYTFGSGTRLTVV.